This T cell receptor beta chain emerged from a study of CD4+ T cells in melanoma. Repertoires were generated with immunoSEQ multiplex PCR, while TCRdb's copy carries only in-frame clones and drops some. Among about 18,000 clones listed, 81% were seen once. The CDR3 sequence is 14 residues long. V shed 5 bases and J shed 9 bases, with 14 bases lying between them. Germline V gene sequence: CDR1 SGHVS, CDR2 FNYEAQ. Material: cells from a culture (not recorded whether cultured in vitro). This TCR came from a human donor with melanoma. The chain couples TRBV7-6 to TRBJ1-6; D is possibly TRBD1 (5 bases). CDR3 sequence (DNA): TGTGCCAGCAGCGTCGCAGGGCTAGGTTCACCCCTCCACTTT. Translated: CASSVAGLGSPLHF.